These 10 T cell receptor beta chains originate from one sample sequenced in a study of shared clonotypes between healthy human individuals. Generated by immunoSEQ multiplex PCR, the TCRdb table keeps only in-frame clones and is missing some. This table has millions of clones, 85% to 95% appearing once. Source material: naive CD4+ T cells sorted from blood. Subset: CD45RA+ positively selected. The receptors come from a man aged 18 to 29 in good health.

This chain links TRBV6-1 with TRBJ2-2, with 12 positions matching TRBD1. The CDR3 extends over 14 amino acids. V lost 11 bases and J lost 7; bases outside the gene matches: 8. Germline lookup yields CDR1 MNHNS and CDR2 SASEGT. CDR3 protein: CAVGQGAWVGELFF. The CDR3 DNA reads TGTGCCGTGGGACAGGGGGCGTGGGTCGGGGAGCTGTTTTTT.

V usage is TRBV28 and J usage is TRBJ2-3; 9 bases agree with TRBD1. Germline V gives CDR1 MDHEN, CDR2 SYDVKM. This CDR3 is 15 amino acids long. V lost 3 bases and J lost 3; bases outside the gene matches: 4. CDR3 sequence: CASSFGDRDTDTQYF. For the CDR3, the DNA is TGTGCCAGCAGTTTTGGGGACAGGGATACAGATACGCAGTATTTT.

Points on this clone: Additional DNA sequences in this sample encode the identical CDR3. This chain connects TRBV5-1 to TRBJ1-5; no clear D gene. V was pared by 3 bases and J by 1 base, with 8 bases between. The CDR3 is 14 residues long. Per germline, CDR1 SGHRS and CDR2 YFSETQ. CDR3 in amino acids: CASSSGGSNQPQHF. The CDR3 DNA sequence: TGCGCCAGCAGCTCGGGAGGGAGCAATCAGCCCCAGCATTTT.

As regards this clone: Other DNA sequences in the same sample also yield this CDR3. CDR3 region: CASSEVGGNSPLHF. In nucleotides, the CDR3 is TGTGCCAGCAGTGAAGTTGGGGGTAATTCACCCCTCCACTTT. The chain employs TRBV2 and TRBJ1-6; tentatively, D is TRBD1 (5 bases). Germline CDR1 reads SNHLY; CDR2 reads FYNNEI. Trimming shortened V by 1 base and J by 6 bases, and 7 bases separated the two germline ends. The CDR3 has 14 residues.

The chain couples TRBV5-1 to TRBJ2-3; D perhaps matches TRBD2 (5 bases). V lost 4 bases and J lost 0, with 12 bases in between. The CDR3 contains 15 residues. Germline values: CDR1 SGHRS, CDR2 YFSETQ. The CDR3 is CASSPTKRSTDTQYF. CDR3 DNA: TGCGCCAGCAGCCCCACCAAGCGGAGCACAGATACGCAGTATTTT.

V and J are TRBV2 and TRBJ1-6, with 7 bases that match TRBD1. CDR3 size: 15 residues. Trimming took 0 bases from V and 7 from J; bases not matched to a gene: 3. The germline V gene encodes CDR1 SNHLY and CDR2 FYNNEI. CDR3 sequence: CASSEATGFNSPLHF. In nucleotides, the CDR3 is TGTGCCAGCAGTGAAGCGACAGGGTTCAATTCACCCCTCCACTTT.

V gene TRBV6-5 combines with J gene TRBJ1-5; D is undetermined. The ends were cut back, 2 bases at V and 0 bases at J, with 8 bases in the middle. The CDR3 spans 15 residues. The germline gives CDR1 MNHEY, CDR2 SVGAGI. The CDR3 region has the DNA TGTGCCAGCAGTTACGCGGCGGATAGCAATCAGCCCCAGCATTTT. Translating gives CASSYAADSNQPQHF.

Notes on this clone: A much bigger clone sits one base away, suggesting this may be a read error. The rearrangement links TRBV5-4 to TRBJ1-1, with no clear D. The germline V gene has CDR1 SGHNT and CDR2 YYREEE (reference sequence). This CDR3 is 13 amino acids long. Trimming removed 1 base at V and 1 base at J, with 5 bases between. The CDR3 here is CASSLNRNTEAFF. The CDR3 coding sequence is TGTGCCAGCAGCTTGAACAGGAACACTGAAGCTTTCTTT.

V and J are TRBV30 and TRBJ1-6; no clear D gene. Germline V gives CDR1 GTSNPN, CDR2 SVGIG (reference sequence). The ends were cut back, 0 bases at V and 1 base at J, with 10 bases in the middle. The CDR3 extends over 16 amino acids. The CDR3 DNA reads TGTGCCTGGAGTGTACTAAGCAGTTCCTATAATTCACCCCTCCACTTT. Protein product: CAWSVLSSSYNSPLHF.

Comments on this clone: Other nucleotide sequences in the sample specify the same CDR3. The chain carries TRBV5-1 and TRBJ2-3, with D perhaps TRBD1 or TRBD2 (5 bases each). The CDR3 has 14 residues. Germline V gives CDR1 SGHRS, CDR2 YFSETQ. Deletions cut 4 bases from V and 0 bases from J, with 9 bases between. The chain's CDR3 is CASSLGDSTDTQYF. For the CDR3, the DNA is TGCGCCAGCAGCCTCGGGGACAGCACAGATACGCAGTATTTT.